This TCR beta chain is from a study of blood T cell repertoires in COVID-19. Method: immunoSEQ multiplex PCR; TCRdb's copy keeps in-frame clones and lacks some. The sample records 99,000 or so clones, almost 90% being singletons. The receptor comes from a man aged 45-65 years with COVID-19, enrolled during active disease. Input material: peripheral blood.

The CDR3 reads CASSRTQGEGTEAFF. CDR3 bases: TGTGCCAGCAGTCGGACACAGGGGGAGGGTACTGAAGCTTTCTTT. This rearrangement joins TRBV2 to TRBJ1-1, with 8 positions matching TRBD1. The CDR3 extends over 15 amino acids. CDR1 SNHLY and CDR2 FYNNEI come from the germline V gene. V was clipped by 5 bases and J by 5 bases; unmatched bases: 10. Based on the CDR3 plus reference TRBV2 and TRBJ1-1, the full variable domain is EPEVTQTPSHQVTQMGQEVILRCVPISNHLYFYWYRQILGQKVEFLVSFYNNEISEKSEIFDDQFSVERPDGSNFTLKIRSTKLEDSAMYFCASSRTQGEGTEAFFGQGTRLTVV.